This T cell receptor (beta chain) was sequenced for a study of response to subunit inactivated influenza vaccine. The CDR3 loop spans 15 amino acids. The germline CDR1 and CDR2 sequences are MNHEY and SMNVEV (reference sequence). V dropped 7 bases and J dropped 3; count of bases not matched to a gene: 12. Each CDR3 protein gets one entry after TCRdb re-called the RT-PCR reads with MiXCR. The sample has about 300,000 distinct CDR3 sequences, 20% to 25% seen once. Whole-study findings and limits: A suggestion made by the authors is that each seasonal influenza vaccination recruits few new T cells.

A single count supports this clonotype. Its antigen is unidentified. The source was PBMCs from blood, collected approximately 22 months after vaccination. V usage is TRBV27 and J usage is TRBJ2-7; 7 bases line up with TRBD2. The sequence derives from a man between 50 and 75 years old who received an inactivated influenza vaccine. The CDR3, as DNA: TGTGCCAGCACCCCAAGCGGGACGGGATACTACGAGCAGTACTTC. It specifies CASTPSGTGYYEQYF.